These T cell receptor beta chains were read from a single sample in a study of T cells in Graves' hyperthyroidism and ophthalmopathy. MiXCR was run by TCRdb on the multiplex PCR reads, yielding one entry per CDR3 protein. This sample yields hundreds of thousands of distinct CDR3 sequences, of which 15% to 20% are seen a single time; approximately 3.8% belongs to the top ten. Sequenced sample: blood. These receptors were obtained from a woman aged 30 to 39 with Graves' hyperthyroidism. The CDR3 runs from the conserved cysteine through the conserved F or W. The D gene is left open where the match is weak. Some rows have no size entry. The others give once, few or many, or a class for an expanded clone.

>many|TRBJ2-3|TRBD2|TRBV28
TGTGCCAGCAGTTTGGGAGGGAGTGAAGGAGATACGCAGTATTTT
CASSLGGSEGDTQYF
>.|TRBJ2-7|TRBD2|TRBV5-6
TGTGCCAGCAGCTTGGGTTTAGGCGGGAGGCCATACGAGCAGTACTTC
CASSLGLGGRPYEQYF
>many|TRBJ1-2|.|TRBV28
TGTGCCAGCAGTGTGCCGCGGGCCGACAACTATGGCTACACCTTC
CASSVPRADNYGYTF
>many|TRBJ2-7|TRBD1|TRBV7-8
TGTGCCAGCAGCTTAGCGCTAGGGACAGGGGCTTCCTACGAGCAGTACTTC
CASSLALGTGASYEQYF
>.|TRBJ2-3|TRBD2|TRBV4-3
TGCGCCAGCAGCCAACGGGCGGGACTAACAGATACGCAGTATTTT
CASSQRAGLTDTQYF
>.|TRBJ2-5|.|TRBV5-1
TGCGCCAGCAGCTTATATGGCGCCGAGAGAGAGACCCAGTACTTC
CASSLYGAERETQYF
>.|TRBJ1-5|TRBD1|TRBV7-9
TGTGCCAGCAGCCGGGGACAGCGAGGGCCCCAGCATTTT
CASSRGQRGPQHF
>few|TRBJ1-6|.|TRBV28
TGTGCCAGCAAAACCGGGACGGGAAATTCACCCCTCCACTTT
CASKTGTGNSPLHF
>many|TRBJ2-5|.|TRBV28
TGTGCCAGCAGTTTAAACAGGTTGGAGACCCAGTACTTC
CASSLNRLETQYF
>many|TRBJ2-7|.|TRBV28
TGTGCCAGCAGTGAAAAGAGCAGGCGCGAGCAGTACTTC
CASSEKSRREQYF
>.|TRBJ1-2|TRBD1|TRBV29-1
TGCAGCGTTGAAGTGGACAGGGTAGATGGCTACACCTTC
CSVEVDRVDGYTF
>few|TRBJ2-1|TRBD2|TRBV19
TGTGCCAGTAGTTGGACTAGCGGGGACAATGAGCAGTTCTTC
CASSWTSGDNEQFF
>many|TRBJ2-3|TRBD2|TRBV3-1
TGTGCCAGCAGCCCCCGGACTAGCGGGAGAGGAGATACGCAGTATTTT
CASSPRTSGRGDTQYF
>.|TRBJ2-5|.|TRBV5-5
TGTGCCAGCAGCGATGAGACAGAGACCCAGTACTTC
CASSDETETQYF
>many|TRBJ2-1|TRBD1|TRBV6-5
TGTGCCAGCAGTTACGGGGGGACAGGGGGCGGGGATGAGCAGTTCTTC
CASSYGGTGGGDEQFF
>many|TRBJ2-7|TRBD2|TRBV28
TGTGCCAGCAGTTCCTATGGACTAGCGGCCTCCTCCTACGAGCAGTACTTC
CASSSYGLAASSYEQYF
>.|TRBJ2-1|.|TRBV6-1
TGTGCCAGCAGCCGGGACCCTGAGTCCTACAATGAGCAGTTCTTC
CASSRDPESYNEQFF
>.|TRBJ2-1|TRBD2|TRBV6-4
TGTGCCAGCAGAAAAAGCGGGAGTCAGCCCTACAATGAGCAGTTCTTC
CASRKSGSQPYNEQFF
>few|TRBJ1-5|.|TRBV2
TGTGCCAGCAGGACCAGGGTTAGTAACAATCAGCCCCAGCATTTT
CASRTRVSNNQPQHF
>many|TRBJ1-1|.|TRBV30
TGTGCCTGGAGTGTTCTTTTATTCGGCGAAGGTGAAGCTTTCTTT
CAWSVLLFGEGEAFF
>many|TRBJ1-1|.|TRBV6-1
TGTGCCAGCAGTTCCTATACGAACACTGAAGCTTTCTTT
CASSSYTNTEAFF
>many|TRBJ2-7|.|TRBV28
TGTGCCAGCAGTTTAGCTAGTTTATCGAACTACGAGCAGTACTTC
CASSLASLSNYEQYF
>few|TRBJ1-5|.|TRBV19
TGTGCCAGTCCGGGAGTTTCCAATCAGCCCCAGCATTTT
CASPGVSNQPQHF
>.|TRBJ2-1|TRBD1|TRBV15
TGTGCCACCAGCACTGACAGGGGGCGATACAATGAGCAGTTCTTC
CATSTDRGRYNEQFF
>few|TRBJ2-7|TRBD1|TRBV19
TGTGCCAGTACCTCTTCCGGGACAGGGAGCGACGAGCAGTACTTC
CASTSSGTGSDEQYF